A selection of T cell receptor beta chains follows, all from one sample in a study of cytomegalovirus exposure and HLA in healthy donors. Some clones are missing from TCRdb's copy, which holds only in-frame ones; the method was immunoSEQ multiplex PCR. Of 140,000 or so clones in the sample, 65% to 75% were seen once. What was sequenced was PBMCs. The source is a man between 60 and 70 years old in good health and CMV-seronegative. The conserved cysteine and the conserved F or W are not part of the CDR3 here. Each record gives: J gene, V gene, CDR3 protein.

j_call: TRBJ2-2; v_call: TRBV5-1; cdr3_aa: ASSLGLAGDGGELF
j_call: TRBJ2-1; v_call: TRBV6-4; cdr3_aa: ASSKMGQGGRNEQF
j_call: TRBJ2-7; v_call: TRBV2; cdr3_aa: ASSEGLAGAGYEQY
j_call: TRBJ1-5; v_call: TRBV7-9; cdr3_aa: ASSLGAMAQH
j_call: TRBJ2-7; v_call: TRBV18; cdr3_aa: ASSPSSGTETYEQY
j_call: TRBJ2-2; v_call: TRBV11-2; cdr3_aa: ASSLGGPRDGELF
j_call: TRBJ2-7; v_call: TRBV19; cdr3_aa: ASSIVVPTGKYEQY
j_call: TRBJ2-7; v_call: TRBV10-3; cdr3_aa: AVGTSGYEQY
j_call: TRBJ1-1; v_call: TRBV6-1; cdr3_aa: ASALSTMNTEAF
j_call: TRBJ1-2; v_call: TRBV11-2; cdr3_aa: ASSLFGQGNVGGYT
j_call: TRBJ1-3; v_call: TRBV30; cdr3_aa: APRRGAGNTIY
j_call: TRBJ1-4; v_call: TRBV18; cdr3_aa: ASSPRRQGGDEKLF
j_call: TRBJ2-7; v_call: TRBV4-3; cdr3_aa: ASSQEGGPYEQY
j_call: TRBJ2-1; v_call: TRBV9; cdr3_aa: ASGVGSSYNEQF
j_call: TRBJ1-6; v_call: TRBV14; cdr3_aa: ASSPPGQRGNSPLH
j_call: TRBJ2-7; v_call: TRBV6-5; cdr3_aa: ASGRATLNSYEQY
j_call: TRBJ2-3; v_call: TRBV9; cdr3_aa: ASSADSGTGYKY
j_call: TRBJ2-1; v_call: TRBV29-1; cdr3_aa: CCSSSYNEQF